What follows is one T cell receptor beta chain and its context. With 0 bases removed from V and 3 bases from J, the gap between germline ends came to 11 bases. The CDR3 runs to 15 residues. Per the germline V gene, CDR1 is SNHLY and CDR2 is FYNNEI. This specimen belongs to a study of cytomegalovirus exposure and HLA in healthy donors. PCR amplification relied on 60 Vbeta primers (plus 13 Jbeta primers). The repertoire was sequenced with immunoSEQ multiplex PCR; TCRdb's copy has only in-frame clones and lacks some. Of 110,000 to 150,000 clones listed, about 82% are singletons. This TCR was recovered from a male donor in good health and CMV-seronegative. The chain carries TRBV2 and TRBJ1-1, with TRBD1 as a possible D gene (5 bases). The material sequenced was PBMCs. The CDR3: CASSEALRGYTEAFF. The CDR3 region has the DNA TGTGCCAGCAGTGAAGCCCTGCGGGGGTACACTGAAGCTTTCTTT.